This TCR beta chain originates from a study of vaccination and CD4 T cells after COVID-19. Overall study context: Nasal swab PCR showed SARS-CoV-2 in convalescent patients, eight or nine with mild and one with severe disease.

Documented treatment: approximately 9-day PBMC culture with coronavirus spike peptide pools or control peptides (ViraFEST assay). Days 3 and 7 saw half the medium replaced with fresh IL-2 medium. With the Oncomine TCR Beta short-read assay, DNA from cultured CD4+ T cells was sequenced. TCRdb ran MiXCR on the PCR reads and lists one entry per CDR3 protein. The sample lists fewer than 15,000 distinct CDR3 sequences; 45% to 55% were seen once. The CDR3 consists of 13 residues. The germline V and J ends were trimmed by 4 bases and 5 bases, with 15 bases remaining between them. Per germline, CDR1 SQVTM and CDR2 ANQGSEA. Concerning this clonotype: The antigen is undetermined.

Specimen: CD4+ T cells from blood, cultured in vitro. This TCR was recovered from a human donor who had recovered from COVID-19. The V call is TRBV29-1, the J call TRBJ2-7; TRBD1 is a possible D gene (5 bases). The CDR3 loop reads CSVGKYGAHEQYF. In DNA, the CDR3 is TGCAGCGTTGGTAAATATGGGGCCCACGAGCAGTACTTC.